What follows describes a single TCR beta chain. This specimen comes from a study of T-cell memory formation after mild COVID-19. MiXCR, applied by TCRdb to the 5' RACE reads, yields one record per CDR3 protein. The profile shows roughly 240,000 distinct CDR3 sequences, 15% of them singletons. The CDR3 has 13 amino acids. Germline V gene data show CDR1 as MNHEY and CDR2 as SVGAGI. V was cut by 9 bases and J by 6 bases, with 17 bases left in between. The sequenced sample was PBMCs or a T cell subset sorted from them (not recorded which). The sequence came from an adult woman who had mild COVID-19 (a few samples of this study predate the infection). Cell type and time point are not known. The chain links TRBV6-5 to TRBJ1-1; a weak D match, TRBD1 (5 bases). DNA for the CDR3: TGTGCCAGTCGCAGGGACTTAAGGGCTGAAGCTTTCTTT. Translating gives CASRRDLRAEAFF.